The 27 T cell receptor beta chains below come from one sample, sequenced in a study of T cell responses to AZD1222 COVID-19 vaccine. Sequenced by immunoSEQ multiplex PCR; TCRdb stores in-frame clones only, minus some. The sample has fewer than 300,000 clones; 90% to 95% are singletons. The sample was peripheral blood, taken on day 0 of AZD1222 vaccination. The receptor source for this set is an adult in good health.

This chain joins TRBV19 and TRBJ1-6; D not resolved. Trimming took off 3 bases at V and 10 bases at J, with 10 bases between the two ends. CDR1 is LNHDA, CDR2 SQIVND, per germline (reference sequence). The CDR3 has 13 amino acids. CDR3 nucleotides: TGTGCCAGTAGTATCCGGCAAAGGTCACCCCTCCACTTT. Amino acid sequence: CASSIRQRSPLHF.

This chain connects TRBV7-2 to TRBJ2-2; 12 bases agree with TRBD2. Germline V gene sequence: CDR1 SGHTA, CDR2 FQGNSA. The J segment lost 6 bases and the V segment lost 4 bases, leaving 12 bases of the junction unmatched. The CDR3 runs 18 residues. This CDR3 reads CASSSGASGGVASGELFF. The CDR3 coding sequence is TGTGCCAGCAGCTCCGGGGCTAGCGGGGGGGTGGCTTCCGGGGAGCTGTTTTTT.

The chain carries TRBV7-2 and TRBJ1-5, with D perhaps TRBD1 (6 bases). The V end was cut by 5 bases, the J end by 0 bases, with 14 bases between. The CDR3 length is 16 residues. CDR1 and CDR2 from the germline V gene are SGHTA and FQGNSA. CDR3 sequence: CASSLTGTSSNQPQHF. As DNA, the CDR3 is TGTGCCAGCAGCCTCACCGGGACAAGTAGCAATCAGCCCCAGCATTTT.

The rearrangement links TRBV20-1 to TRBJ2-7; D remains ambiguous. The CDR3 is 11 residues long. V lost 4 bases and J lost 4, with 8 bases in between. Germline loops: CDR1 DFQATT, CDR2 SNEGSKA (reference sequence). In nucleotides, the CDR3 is TGCAGTGCTACGGGCCGATACGAGCAGTACTTC. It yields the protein CSATGRYEQYF.

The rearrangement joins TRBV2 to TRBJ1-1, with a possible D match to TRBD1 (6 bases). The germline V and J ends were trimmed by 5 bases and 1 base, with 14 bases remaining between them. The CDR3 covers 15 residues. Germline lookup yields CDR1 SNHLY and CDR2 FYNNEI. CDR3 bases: TGTGCCAGCAGTATACAGGGAACTCCGAACACTGAAGCTTTCTTT. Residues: CASSIQGTPNTEAFF. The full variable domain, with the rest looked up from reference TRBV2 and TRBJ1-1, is EPEVTQTPSHQVTQMGQEVILRCVPISNHLYFYWYRQILGQKVEFLVSFYNNEISEKSEIFDDQFSVERPDGSNFTLKIRSTKLEDSAMYFCASSIQGTPNTEAFFGQGTRLTVV.

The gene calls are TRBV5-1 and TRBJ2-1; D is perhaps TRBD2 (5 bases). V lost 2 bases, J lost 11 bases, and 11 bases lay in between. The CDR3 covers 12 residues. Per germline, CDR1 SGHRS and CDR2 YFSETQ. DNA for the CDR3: TGCGCCAGCAGCTTTCAAGGGAGTCAGCAGTTCTTC. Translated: CASSFQGSQQFF.

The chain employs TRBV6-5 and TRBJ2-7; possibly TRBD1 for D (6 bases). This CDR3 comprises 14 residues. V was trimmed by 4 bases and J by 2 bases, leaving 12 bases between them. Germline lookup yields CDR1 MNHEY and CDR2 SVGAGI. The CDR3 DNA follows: TGTGCCAGCAGTTCTTGGACAGAAGCCTACGAGCAGTACTTC. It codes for CASSSWTEAYEQYF.

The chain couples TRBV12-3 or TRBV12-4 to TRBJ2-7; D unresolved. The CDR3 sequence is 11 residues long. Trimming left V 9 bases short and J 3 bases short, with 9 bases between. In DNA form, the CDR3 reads TGTGCCAGACCTGGCCTCTACGAGCAGTACTTC. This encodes CARPGLYEQYF.

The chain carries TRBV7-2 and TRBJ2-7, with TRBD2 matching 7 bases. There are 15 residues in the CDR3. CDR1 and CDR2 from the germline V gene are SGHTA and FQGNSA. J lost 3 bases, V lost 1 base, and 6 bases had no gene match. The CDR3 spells CASSLGAGIRYEQYF. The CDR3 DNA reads TGTGCCAGCAGCTTAGGAGCGGGAATCCGCTACGAGCAGTACTTC.

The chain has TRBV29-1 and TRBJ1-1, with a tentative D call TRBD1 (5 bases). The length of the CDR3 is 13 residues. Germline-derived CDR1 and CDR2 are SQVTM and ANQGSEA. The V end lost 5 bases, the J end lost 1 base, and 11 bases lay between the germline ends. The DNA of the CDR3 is TGCAGCGTTCGGAAAGGGGAGAACACTGAAGCTTTCTTT. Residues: CSVRKGENTEAFF.

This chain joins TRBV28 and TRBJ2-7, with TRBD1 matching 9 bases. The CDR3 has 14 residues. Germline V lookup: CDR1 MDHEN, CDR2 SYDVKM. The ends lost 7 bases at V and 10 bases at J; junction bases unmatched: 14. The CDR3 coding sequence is TGTGCCAGCACTCTGAGCCCCGGACAGGGGCGACAGTACTTC. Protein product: CASTLSPGQGRQYF.

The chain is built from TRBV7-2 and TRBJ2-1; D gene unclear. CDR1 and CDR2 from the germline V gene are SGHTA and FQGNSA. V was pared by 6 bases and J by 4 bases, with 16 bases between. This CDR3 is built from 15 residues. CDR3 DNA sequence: TGTGCCAGCAGTCTGGCAGGACCCCCTTACAATGAGCAGTTCTTC. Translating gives CASSLAGPPYNEQFF.

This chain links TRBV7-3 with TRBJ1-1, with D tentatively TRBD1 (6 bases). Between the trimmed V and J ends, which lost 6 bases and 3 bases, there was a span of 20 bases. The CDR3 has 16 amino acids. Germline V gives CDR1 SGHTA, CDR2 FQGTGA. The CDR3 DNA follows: TGTGCCAGCAGTCCTCAGGGGCCACAAGGGTACACTGAAGCTTTCTTT. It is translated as CASSPQGPQGYTEAFF.

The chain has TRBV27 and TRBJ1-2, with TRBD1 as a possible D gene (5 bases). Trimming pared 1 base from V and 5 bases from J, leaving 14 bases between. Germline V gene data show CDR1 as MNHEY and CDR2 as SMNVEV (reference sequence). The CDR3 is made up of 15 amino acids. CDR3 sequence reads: CASSLLGEGPYGYTF. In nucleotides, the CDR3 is TGTGCCAGCAGTTTATTGGGGGAAGGCCCTTATGGCTACACCTTC.

The CDR3 DNA follows: TGTGCCAGCAGTTTATTAAGGGGGCCGAACTATGGCTACACCTTC. This translates into CASSLLRGPNYGYTF. The chain recombines TRBV27 with TRBJ1-2; 7 nucleotides line up with TRBD1. V trimming: 1 base; J trimming: 2 bases; junction bases outside the gene matches: 4. The germline V gene encodes CDR1 MNHEY and CDR2 SMNVEV (reference sequence). There are 15 residues in the CDR3.

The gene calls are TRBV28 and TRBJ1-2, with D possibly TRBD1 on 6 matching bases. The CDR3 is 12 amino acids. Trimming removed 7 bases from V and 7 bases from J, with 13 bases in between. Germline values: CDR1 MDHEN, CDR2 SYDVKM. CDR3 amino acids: CASTLQGGGYTF. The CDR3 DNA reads TGTGCCAGCACTCTACAGGGAGGTGGCTACACCTTC.

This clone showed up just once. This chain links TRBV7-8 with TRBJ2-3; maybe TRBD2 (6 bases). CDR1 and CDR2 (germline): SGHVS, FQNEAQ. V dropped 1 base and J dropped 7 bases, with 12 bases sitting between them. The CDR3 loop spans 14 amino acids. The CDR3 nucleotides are TGTGCCAGCAGCTTAGAGGAGGGGCGAAATACGCAGTATTTT. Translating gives CASSLEEGRNTQYF.

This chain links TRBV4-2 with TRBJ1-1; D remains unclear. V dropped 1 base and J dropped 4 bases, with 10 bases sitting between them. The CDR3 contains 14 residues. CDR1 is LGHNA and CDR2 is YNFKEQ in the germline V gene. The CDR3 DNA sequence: TGTGCCAGCAGCCAAGGGATCCTGGGCACTGAAGCTTTCTTT. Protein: CASSQGILGTEAFF.

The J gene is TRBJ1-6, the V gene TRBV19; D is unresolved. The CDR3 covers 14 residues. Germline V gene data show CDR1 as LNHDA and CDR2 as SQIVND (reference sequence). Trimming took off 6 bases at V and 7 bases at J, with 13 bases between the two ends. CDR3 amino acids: CASRPDVRNSPLHF. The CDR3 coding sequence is TGTGCCAGTAGGCCCGACGTGAGGAATTCACCCCTCCACTTT.

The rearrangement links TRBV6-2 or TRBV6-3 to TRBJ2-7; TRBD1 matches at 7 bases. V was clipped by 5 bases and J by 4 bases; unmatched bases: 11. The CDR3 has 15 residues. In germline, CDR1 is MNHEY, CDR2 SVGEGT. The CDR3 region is CASSRTGEYIYEQYF. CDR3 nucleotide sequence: TGTGCCAGCAGTCGAACAGGGGAATATATTTACGAGCAGTACTTC.

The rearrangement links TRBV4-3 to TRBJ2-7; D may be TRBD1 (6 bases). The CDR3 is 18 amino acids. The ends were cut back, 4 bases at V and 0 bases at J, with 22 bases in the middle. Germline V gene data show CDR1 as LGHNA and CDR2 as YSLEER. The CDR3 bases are TGCGCCAGCAGCCCAGGCCCCCAGGGGAGTGGAACCTCCTACGAGCAGTACTTC. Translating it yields CASSPGPQGSGTSYEQYF.

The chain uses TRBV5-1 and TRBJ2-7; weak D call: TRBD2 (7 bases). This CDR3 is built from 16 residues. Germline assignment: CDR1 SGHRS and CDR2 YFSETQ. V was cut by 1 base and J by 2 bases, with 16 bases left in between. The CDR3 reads CASSLWGGGSPYEQYF. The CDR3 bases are TGCGCCAGCAGCTTGTGGGGAGGGGGGTCCCCCTACGAGCAGTACTTC.

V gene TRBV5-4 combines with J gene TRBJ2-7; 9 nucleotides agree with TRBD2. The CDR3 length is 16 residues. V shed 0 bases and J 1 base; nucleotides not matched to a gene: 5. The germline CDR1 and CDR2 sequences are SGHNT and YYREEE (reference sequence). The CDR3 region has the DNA TGTGCCAGCAGCTTGGTTCTAGCGGGACTATCCTACGAGCAGTACTTC. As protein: CASSLVLAGLSYEQYF.

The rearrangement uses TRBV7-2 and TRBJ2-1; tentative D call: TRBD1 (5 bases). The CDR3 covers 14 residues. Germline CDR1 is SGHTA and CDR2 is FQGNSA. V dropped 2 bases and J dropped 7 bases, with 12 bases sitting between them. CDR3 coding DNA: TGTGCCAGCAGCTTAATGACAGACCTTAATGAGCAGTTCTTC. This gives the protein CASSLMTDLNEQFF.

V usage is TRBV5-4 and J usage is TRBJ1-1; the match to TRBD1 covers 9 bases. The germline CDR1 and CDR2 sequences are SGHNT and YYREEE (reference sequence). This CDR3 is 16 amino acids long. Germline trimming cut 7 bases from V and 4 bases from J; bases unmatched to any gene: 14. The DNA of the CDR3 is TGTGCCAGCGGTACGGTACGGACAGGGGATCTCACTGAAGCTTTCTTT. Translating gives CASGTVRTGDLTEAFF.

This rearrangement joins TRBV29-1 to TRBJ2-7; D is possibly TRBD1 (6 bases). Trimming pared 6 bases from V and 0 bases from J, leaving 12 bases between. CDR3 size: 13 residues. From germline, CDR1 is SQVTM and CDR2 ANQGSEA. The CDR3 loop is CSVGTSSSYEQYF. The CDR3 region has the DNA TGCAGCGTCGGGACAAGTAGCTCCTACGAGCAGTACTTC.

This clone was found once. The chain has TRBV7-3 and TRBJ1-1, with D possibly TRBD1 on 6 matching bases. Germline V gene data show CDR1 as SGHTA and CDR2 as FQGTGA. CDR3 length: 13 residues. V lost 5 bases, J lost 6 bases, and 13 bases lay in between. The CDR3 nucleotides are TGTGCCAGCAGCCCCAGGACAGACTCTGAAGCTTTCTTT. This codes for CASSPRTDSEAFF.